The 6 T cell receptor beta chains reported below all come from one sample, sequenced in a study of B cell selection in AIRE deficiency. TCRdb keeps only in-frame clones here, not all; method: immunoSEQ multiplex PCR. The table includes tens of thousands of clones, 97% detected once. The sorted conventional CD4 T cells were gated as CD4+CD127+. Specimen: conventional CD4+ T cells sorted from PBMCs. The receptors here all came from a human donor with AIRE deficiency.

The chain is built from TRBV7-3 and TRBJ2-2, with 13 bases fitting TRBD2. The CDR3 is made up of 17 amino acids. Trimming removed 5 bases from V and 3 bases from J; junction bases left unmatched: 6. CDR1 and CDR2 from the germline V gene are SGHTA and FQGTGA. In DNA, the CDR3 is TGTGCCAGCAGCCCCTGGACTAGCGGGAGCGACACCGGGGAGCTGTTTTTT. As protein: CASSPWTSGSDTGELFF.

The genes are TRBV11-3 and TRBJ1-1; D remains unclear. V lost 5 bases, J lost 0 bases, and 13 bases lay in between. CDR3 size: 15 residues. Germline lookup yields CDR1 SGHNT and CDR2 YENEEA. In DNA form, the CDR3 reads TGTGCCAGCAGCCCTTCAAAACTTATGAACACTGAAGCTTTCTTT. It is translated as CASSPSKLMNTEAFF.

The chain has TRBV11-2 and TRBJ2-2, with D perhaps TRBD2 (6 bases). The V end was cut by 8 bases, the J end by 2 bases, with 15 bases between. CDR1 SGHAT and CDR2 FQNNGV come from the germline V gene. The CDR3 spans 15 residues. CDR3 DNA: TGTGCCAGCGTTGGACTAAGGGATAACACCGGGGAGCTGTTTTTT. This gives the protein CASVGLRDNTGELFF.

The V and J genes are TRBV4-3 and TRBJ2-2; D gene ambiguous. The CDR3 is 15 amino acids. Germline values: CDR1 LGHNA, CDR2 YSLEER. V was shortened by 4 bases and J by 0 bases, with 9 bases between the two germline ends. CDR3: CASSRSTTNTGELFF. CDR3 coding DNA: TGCGCCAGCAGCCGGAGTACAACGAACACCGGGGAGCTGTTTTTT.

The chain employs TRBV9 and TRBJ2-3; 12 bases match TRBD2. The CDR3 covers 16 residues. Germline V gene sequence: CDR1 SGDLS, CDR2 YYNGEE. The V and J ends lost 0 bases and 7 bases, in that order; junction bases with no gene match: 6. The CDR3 region is CASSVGLAGARNTQYF. DNA of the CDR3: TGTGCCAGCAGCGTAGGACTAGCGGGAGCCAGGAATACGCAGTATTTT.

This clone was observed a handful of times. V usage is TRBV7-9 and J usage is TRBJ1-4; 7 bases align to TRBD1. V was clipped by 1 base and J by 7 bases; unmatched bases: 3. The CDR3 spans 14 residues. Germline V gives CDR1 SEHNR, CDR2 FQNEAQ (reference sequence). CDR3 nucleotides: TGTGCCAGCAGCTTAGGACAGGGTGGTGAAAAACTGTTTTTT. It specifies CASSLGQGGEKLFF.